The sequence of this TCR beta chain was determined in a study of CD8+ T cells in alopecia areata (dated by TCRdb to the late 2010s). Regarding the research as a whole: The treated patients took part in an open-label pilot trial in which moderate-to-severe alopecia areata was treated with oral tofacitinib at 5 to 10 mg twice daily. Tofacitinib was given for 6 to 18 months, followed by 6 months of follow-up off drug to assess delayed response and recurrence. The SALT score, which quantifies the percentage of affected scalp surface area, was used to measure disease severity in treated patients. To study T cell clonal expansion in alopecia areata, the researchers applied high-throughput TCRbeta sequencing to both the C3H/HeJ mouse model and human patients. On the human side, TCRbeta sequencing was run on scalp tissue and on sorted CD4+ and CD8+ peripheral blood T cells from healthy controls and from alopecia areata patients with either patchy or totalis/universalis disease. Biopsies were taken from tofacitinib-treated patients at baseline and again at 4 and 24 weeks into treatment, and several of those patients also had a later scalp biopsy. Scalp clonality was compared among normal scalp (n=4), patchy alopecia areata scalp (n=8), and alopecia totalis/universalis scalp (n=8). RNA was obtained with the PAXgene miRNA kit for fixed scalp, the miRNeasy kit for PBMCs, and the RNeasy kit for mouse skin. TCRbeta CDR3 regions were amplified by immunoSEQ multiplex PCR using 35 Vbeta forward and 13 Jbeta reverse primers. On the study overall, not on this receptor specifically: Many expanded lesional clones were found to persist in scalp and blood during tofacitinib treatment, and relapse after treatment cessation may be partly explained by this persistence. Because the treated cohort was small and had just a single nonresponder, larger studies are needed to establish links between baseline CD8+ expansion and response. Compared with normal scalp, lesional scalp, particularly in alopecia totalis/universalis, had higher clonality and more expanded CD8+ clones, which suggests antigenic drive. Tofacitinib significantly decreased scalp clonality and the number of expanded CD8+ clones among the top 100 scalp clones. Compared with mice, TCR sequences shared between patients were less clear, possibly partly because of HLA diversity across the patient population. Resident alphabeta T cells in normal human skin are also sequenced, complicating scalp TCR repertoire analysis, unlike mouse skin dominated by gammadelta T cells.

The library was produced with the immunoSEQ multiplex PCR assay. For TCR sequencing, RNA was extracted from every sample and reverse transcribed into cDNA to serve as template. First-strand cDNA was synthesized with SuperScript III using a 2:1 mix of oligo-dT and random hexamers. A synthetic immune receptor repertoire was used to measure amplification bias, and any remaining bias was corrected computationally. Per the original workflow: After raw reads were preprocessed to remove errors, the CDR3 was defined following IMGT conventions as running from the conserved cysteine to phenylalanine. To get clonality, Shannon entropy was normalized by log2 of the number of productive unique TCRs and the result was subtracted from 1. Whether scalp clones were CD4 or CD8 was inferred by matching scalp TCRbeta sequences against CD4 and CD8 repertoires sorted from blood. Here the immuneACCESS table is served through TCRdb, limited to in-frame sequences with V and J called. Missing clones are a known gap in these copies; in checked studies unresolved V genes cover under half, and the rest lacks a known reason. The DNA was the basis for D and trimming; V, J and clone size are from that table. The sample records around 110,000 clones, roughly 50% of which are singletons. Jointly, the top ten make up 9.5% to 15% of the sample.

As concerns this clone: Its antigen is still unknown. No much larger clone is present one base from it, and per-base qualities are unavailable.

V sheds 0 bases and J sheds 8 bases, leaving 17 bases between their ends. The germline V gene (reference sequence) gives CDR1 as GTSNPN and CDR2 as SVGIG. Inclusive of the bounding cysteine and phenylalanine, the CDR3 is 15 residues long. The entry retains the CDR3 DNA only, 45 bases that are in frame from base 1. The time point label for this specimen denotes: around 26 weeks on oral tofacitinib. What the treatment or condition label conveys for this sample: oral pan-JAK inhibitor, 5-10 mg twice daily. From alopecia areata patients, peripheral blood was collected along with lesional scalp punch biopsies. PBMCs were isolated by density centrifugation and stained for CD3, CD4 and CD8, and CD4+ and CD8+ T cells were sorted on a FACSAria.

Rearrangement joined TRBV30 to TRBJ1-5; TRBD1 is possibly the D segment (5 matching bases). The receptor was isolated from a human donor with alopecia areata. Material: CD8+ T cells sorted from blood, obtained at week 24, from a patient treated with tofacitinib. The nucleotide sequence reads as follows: TGTGCCTGGAGTGTAGGGGCGACCCGGGGGGAGCCCCAGCATTTT. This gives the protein CAWSVGATRGEPQHF.